This T cell receptor (beta chain) is from a study of cytomegalovirus exposure and HLA in healthy donors. The overall study: Genotyping of 430 or so donors showed that about 84% belonged to the Caucasian-associated ancestry cluster. Overall study findings and caveats: Diagnosis of cytomegalovirus status made by the classifier reportedly showed high specificity and sensitivity.

At the time of sampling, donors were nominally healthy, though unrecorded immune exposures were likely. Remarks on this clone: What it recognizes is unknown.

PCR was performed using 60 Vbeta and 13 Jbeta primers. The repertoire was sequenced with immunoSEQ multiplex PCR; TCRdb's copy has only in-frame clones and lacks some. The table includes fewer than 200,000 clones, approximately 72% detected once. This TCR was recovered from a man aged 50-59 years in good health and CMV-seronegative. The source material was PBMCs.

The CDR3 sequence is CASSLVRFSNQPQHF. CDR3 nucleotides: TGTGCCAGCAGCTTAGTACGGTTTAGCAATCAGCCCCAGCATTTT. V is TRBV7-8 and J is TRBJ1-5, with unresolved D. The ends were cut back, 1 base at V and 0 bases at J, with 7 bases in the middle. The CDR3 is 15 amino acids. Germline assignment: CDR1 SGHVS and CDR2 FQNEAQ.